The present entry profiles one T cell receptor (beta chain) with its context. The antigen is unknown. V shed 5 bases and J shed 1 base, with 15 bases lying between them. The germline V gene has CDR1 LNHNV and CDR2 YYDKDF (reference sequence). The CDR3 has 16 residues. This sample was included in a study of beta chain features in type 1 diabetes. CD45RO/CCR7/CD25/CD127/CD95/CD27 sorting isolated CD4+ naive, central memory, regulatory and stem cell-like memory cells. Study observations and caveats: Cells carrying high TCR expression could end up over-represented when cDNA is sequenced. Comparison showed that naive, central memory and Treg TCRB repertoires appeared more similar among patients than among healthy donors. When Type 1 diabetes patients were examined, their TCRB CDR3s proved moderately but significantly shorter in all four CD4+ subsets.

Reverse transcription of all isolated RNA meant that expressed TCRB transcripts were sequenced. Naive, central memory and regulatory T cell samples averaged about 3.5 million reads. Only in-frame clones appear in the TCRdb table, and some are missing; sequencing was by immunoSEQ multiplex PCR. The top ten hold roughly 1.4% of the sample, which has about 150,000 clones, about 13% seen once. The sequenced sample was central memory CD4+ T cells from blood. This clonotype was obtained from a man aged 18 to 30 with type 1 diabetes. The chain combines TRBV15 with TRBJ1-3, with D uncertain. CDR3: CATSVALLGSGNTIYF. The CDR3 DNA reads as TGTGCCACCAGCGTGGCCCTTCTAGGTTCTGGAAACACCATATATTTT.